One sample yielded the 29 T cell receptor beta chains listed below, sequenced in a study of PD-1 blockade in classical Hodgkin lymphoma. This table comes from immunoSEQ multiplex PCR, and its TCRdb copy is limited to in-frame clones, with some not included. The profile shows roughly 50,000 clones, around nine tenths of them singletons. As for time point: cycle 4 day 1 (C4D1), after less than seven weeks of nivolumab. Every patient had relapsed following autologous stem cell transplantation, and cohorts differed in brentuximab vedotin exposure. The specimen comprised peripheral blood mononuclear cells (PBMCs), sampled before the fourth cycle of nivolumab. The receptors derive from a human donor with classical Hodgkin lymphoma.

CDR3 in amino acids: CASSPPGRDRDTQYF. The CDR3 DNA sequence: TGTGCCAGCAGCCCACCTGGGAGGGATCGAGATACGCAGTATTTT. The chain carries TRBV5-4 and TRBJ2-3; TRBD2 agrees at 7 bases. This CDR3 is 15 amino acids long. Trimming cost V 4 bases and J 5 bases; bases outside gene matches: 10. CDR1 SGHNT and CDR2 YYREEE come from the germline V gene (reference sequence).

This clone was seen a handful of times. The chain carries TRBV5-4 and TRBJ1-2; TRBD1 is a possible D gene (6 bases). The CDR3 loop spans 15 amino acids. Per the germline V gene, CDR1 is SGHNT and CDR2 is YYREEE (reference sequence). Trimming took 4 bases from V and 6 from J, leaving 19 bases between them. The CDR3 region is CASSPRGFGGHGYTF. In DNA form, the CDR3 reads TGTGCCAGCAGCCCTCGGGGCTTCGGGGGGCATGGCTACACCTTC. The full variable domain, rest sourced from reference TRBV5-4 and TRBJ1-2, is ETGVTQSPTHLIKTRGQQVTLRCSSQSGHNTVSWYQQALGQGPQFIFQYYREEENGRGNFPPRFSGLQFPNYSSELNVNALELDDSALYLCASSPRGFGGHGYTFGSGTRLTVV.

The V gene is TRBV7-2, the J gene TRBJ2-3; D unclear. Germline-derived CDR1 and CDR2 are SGHTA and FQGNSA. Trimming pared 1 base from V and 1 base from J, leaving 3 bases between. The CDR3 has 13 amino acids. In DNA form, the CDR3 reads TGTGCCAGCAGCTTAGACGGCACAGATACGCAGTATTTT. Translating it yields CASSLDGTDTQYF.

J is TRBJ2-2 and V is TRBV19, with 9 bases matching TRBD2. After removal of 4 bases from V and 3 bases from J, the junction contained 9 bases not matched to a gene. CDR1 and CDR2 (germline): LNHDA, SQIVND (reference sequence). The CDR3 length is 17 residues. This CDR3 reads CASSTRTGTSYTGELFF. CDR3 DNA: TGTGCCAGTAGTACGAGAACCGGGACTAGCTACACCGGGGAGCTGTTTTTT.

This rearrangement joins TRBV27 to TRBJ1-4; no firm D call. Trimming cost V 6 bases and J 8 bases, with 10 bases left between them. The CDR3 runs to 12 residues. Per the germline V gene, CDR1 is MNHEY and CDR2 is SMNVEV (reference sequence). The CDR3: CASRGHGEKLFF. CDR3 in DNA: TGTGCCAGCAGGGGCCACGGGGAAAAACTGTTTTTT.

V is TRBV21-1 and J is TRBJ2-2. TRBV21-1 is marked as a pseudogene. This CDR3 spans 13 amino acids. CDR3: CASSKANTGELFF. CDR3 DNA sequence: TGTGCCAGCAGCAAAGCGAACACCGGGGAGCTGTTTTTT.

The V gene is TRBV10-2, the J gene TRBJ2-7, with D maybe TRBD1 (6 bases). V lost 4 bases, J lost 2 bases, and 33 bases lay in between. This CDR3 is 21 amino acids long. Per germline, CDR1 WSHSY and CDR2 SAAADI. Written as DNA, the CDR3 is TGCGCCAGCAGTGCTCCCCTTTGGGGGCCGAGCTTTGCGGAAGAAACCTACGAGCAGTACTTC. Translation: CASSAPLWGPSFAEETYEQYF.

The chain couples TRBV6-1 to TRBJ1-4; 8 nucleotides agree with TRBD1. Germline CDR1 MNHNS, CDR2 SASEGT. Trimming removed 6 bases from V and 7 bases from J; junction bases left unmatched: 7. The CDR3 length is 14 residues. CDR3 sequence (DNA): TGTGCCAGCAGGGCGACAGGGGCGGGTGAAAAACTGTTTTTT. Translating it yields CASRATGAGEKLFF.

The rearrangement uses TRBV28 and TRBJ2-2; the D gene is possibly TRBD1 (5 bases). V lost 8 bases and J 1 base, leaving 11 bases between the germline ends. The CDR3 sequence is 14 residues long. The germline gives CDR1 MDHEN, CDR2 SYDVKM. CDR3 protein: CASLRTMNTGELFF. CDR3 DNA sequence: TGTGCCAGCCTCCGGACAATGAACACCGGGGAGCTGTTTTTT.

The chain carries TRBV7-3 and TRBJ1-5; D is perhaps TRBD1 (5 bases). The length of the CDR3 is 15 residues. Looked up from germline, CDR1 is SGHTA and CDR2 is FQGTGA. V was cut by 1 base and J by 2 bases, with 9 bases left in between. The CDR3 is CASSLSRGGNQPQHF. Written as DNA, the CDR3 is TGTGCCAGCAGCTTAAGTAGGGGTGGCAATCAGCCCCAGCATTTT.

This clone was picked up one time. V is TRBV28 and J is TRBJ1-5, with 8 bases aligning to TRBD1. The CDR3 loop spans 15 amino acids. V was pared by 7 bases and J by 7 bases, with 12 bases of the junction left unmatched. Germline V CDR1 and CDR2: MDHEN, SYDVKM. This CDR3 reads CASTPGQGGRQPQHF. The CDR3 region has the DNA TGTGCCAGCACCCCCGGACAGGGCGGCCGACAGCCCCAGCATTTT.

The V call is TRBV29-1, the J call TRBJ2-6; D not resolved. Germline V gene data show CDR1 as SQVTM and CDR2 as ANQGSEA. The CDR3 contains 16 residues. The V and J ends lost 4 bases and 0 bases respectively, with 13 bases between them. The DNA of the CDR3 is TGCAGCGTTGGTTCGGACCAACACTCTGGGGCCAACGTCCTGACTTTC. Translating gives CSVGSDQHSGANVLTF. The full variable domain, with the rest looked up from reference TRBV29-1 and TRBJ2-6, is SAVISQKPSRDICQRGTSLTIQCQVDSQVTMMFWYRQQPGQSLTLIATANQGSEATYESGFVIDKFPISRPNLTFSTLTVSNMSPEDSSIYLCSVGSDQHSGANVLTFGAGSRLTVL.

V is TRBV19 and J is TRBJ2-5; possible D gene TRBD1, 5 bases. The ends were cut back, 1 base at V and 5 bases at J, with 14 bases in the middle. CDR3 length: 15 residues. CDR1 is LNHDA and CDR2 is SQIVND in the germline V gene (reference sequence). For the CDR3, the DNA is TGTGCCAGTAGTATAGCGGCTAGTGGGGCGGAGACCCAGTACTTC. Its protein product is CASSIAASGAETQYF.

The chain links TRBV18 to TRBJ1-2; D is ambiguous. V dropped 3 bases and J dropped 8 bases, with 19 bases sitting between them. Germline-derived CDR1 and CDR2 are KGHSH and LQKENI. This CDR3 is 15 amino acids long. The CDR3 region has the DNA TGTGCCAGCTCACCTCCTAATTTGGGCCTCAAAGGCTACACCTTC. Encoded protein: CASSPPNLGLKGYTF. Full variable domain (missing parts from reference TRBV18 and TRBJ1-2): NAGVMQNPRHLVRRRGQEARLRCSPMKGHSHVYWYRQLPEEGLKFMVYLQKENIIDESGMPKERFSAEFPKEGPSILRIQQVVRGDSAAYFCASSPPNLGLKGYTFGSGTRLTVV.

The chain links TRBV4-1 to TRBJ2-7; 10 positions agree with TRBD1. J was trimmed by 1 base and V by 6 bases; bases with no gene match: 9. This CDR3 is 16 amino acids long. From germline, CDR1 is MGHRA and CDR2 YSYEKL. CDR3 sequence (DNA): TGCGCCAGCAGAGGGACGAGGACAGGGGGATCCTACGAGCAGTACTTC. This gives the protein CASRGTRTGGSYEQYF.

V is TRBV12-2 and J is TRBJ1-5. TRBV12-2 has pseudogene status. The length of the CDR3 is 12 residues. CDR3 amino acids: CASRLRNQPQHF. CDR3 coding DNA: TGTGCAAGTCGCTTACGCAATCAGCCCCAGCATTTT.

This clone was recorded only once. This chain uses TRBV7-3 with TRBJ2-1; maybe TRBD1 (5 bases). This CDR3 has 16 residues. Germline CDR1 and CDR2: SGHTA and FQGTGA. Trimming cost V 5 bases and J 6 bases, with 20 bases left between them. CDR3 bases: TGTGCCAGCAGCAATAGTGCTGGGGCCCCCGGCAATGAGCAGTTCTTC. Amino acids: CASSNSAGAPGNEQFF.

The chain combines TRBV2 with TRBJ1-4, with 9 bases identical to TRBD1. Looked up from germline, CDR1 is SNHLY and CDR2 is FYNNEI. V was clipped by 1 base and J by 8 bases; unmatched bases: 2. The CDR3 totals 14 residues. DNA of the CDR3: TGTGCCAGCAGTGAAGGGGACAGGGACGAAAAACTGTTTTTT. This sequence encodes CASSEGDRDEKLFF.

In this sample, this clone turned up once. This chain uses TRBV6-5 with TRBJ2-3, with D perhaps matching TRBD2 (6 bases). V was cut by 6 bases and J by 3 bases, with 10 bases left in between. CDR1 and CDR2 (germline): MNHEY, SVGAGI. This CDR3 comprises 13 residues. The CDR3 nucleotides are TGTGCCAGCAGCCGGGACTCTACAGATACGCAGTATTTT. Protein product: CASSRDSTDTQYF.

The V call is TRBV10-2, the J call TRBJ2-3, with D perhaps being TRBD1 or TRBD2 (6 bases each). Germline CDR1 WSHSY, CDR2 SAAADI. CDR3 size: 15 residues. V dropped 4 bases and J dropped 0 bases, with 11 bases sitting between them. The CDR3 nucleotides are TGCGCCAGCAGTGGGACGGGGGCTAGCACAGATACGCAGTATTTT. This encodes CASSGTGASTDTQYF.

This chain uses TRBV7-2 with TRBJ1-4; D unclear. The germline V gene has CDR1 SGHTA and CDR2 FQGNSA. The CDR3 is 13 residues long. The V and J ends lost 1 base and 8 bases respectively, with 8 bases between them. DNA of the CDR3: TGTGCCAGCAGCTTAGGGTCCGGGGAAAAACTGTTTTTT. Protein: CASSLGSGEKLFF.

The chain uses TRBV5-8 and TRBJ2-7; D is possibly TRBD1 (6 bases). Germline lookup yields CDR1 SGHTS and CDR2 YDEGEE. This CDR3 has 15 residues. Trimming took off 0 bases at V and 0 bases at J, with 10 bases between the two ends. CDR3: CASSLGRGGSYEQYF. The CDR3 DNA reads as TGTGCCAGCAGCTTGGGTCGAGGGGGCTCCTACGAGCAGTACTTC.

This rearrangement joins TRBV27 to TRBJ1-2; D gene unclear. The V and J ends lost 6 bases and 1 base respectively, with 12 bases between them. Germline V gene lookup returns CDR1 MNHEY and CDR2 SMNVEV (reference sequence). The CDR3 has 14 residues. The CDR3 spells CASSADRYNYGYTF. CDR3 in DNA: TGTGCCAGCAGCGCGGACCGATATAACTATGGCTACACCTTC.

The chain has TRBV5-4 and TRBJ2-6; the D call may be TRBD1 or TRBD2 (5 bases each). CDR3 length: 16 amino acids. The V gene lost 4 bases and the J gene lost 4 bases, with 15 bases spanning the gap. The germline V gene has CDR1 SGHNT and CDR2 YYREEE (reference sequence). CDR3 DNA sequence: TGTGCCAGCAGCGACCCCGGGGCGCCCGGGGCCAACGTCCTGACTTTC. This codes for CASSDPGAPGANVLTF.

The chain is built from TRBV6-1 and TRBJ1-2, with 7 bases lining up with TRBD1. This CDR3 has 13 amino acids. Germline V gives CDR1 MNHNS, CDR2 SASEGT. V gave up 5 bases and J gave up 4 bases; unmatched junction bases: 4. CDR3 bases: TGTGCCAGCAGTACAGGGGCTTTCTATGGCTACACCTTC. This codes for CASSTGAFYGYTF.

The rearrangement links TRBV7-9 to TRBJ2-1; D may correspond to TRBD1 or TRBD2 (5 bases each). CDR3 size: 14 residues. Trimming removed 4 bases from V and 9 bases from J, with 16 bases in between. From germline, CDR1 is SEHNR and CDR2 FQNEAQ (reference sequence). CDR3 protein: CASSSVPGRAEQFF. CDR3 in DNA: TGTGCCAGCAGCTCGGTACCAGGGCGGGCTGAGCAGTTCTTC. Full variable domain (outside the CDR3, taken from reference TRBV7-9 and TRBJ2-1): DTGVSQNPRHKITKRGQNVTFRCDPISEHNRLYWYRQTLGQGPEFLTYFQNEAQLEKSRLLSDRFSAERPKGSFSTLEIQRTEQGDSAMYLCASSSVPGRAEQFFGPGTRLTVL.

This clone has a handful of counts. This chain uses TRBV2 with TRBJ2-1; 10 nucleotides match TRBD1. Losses at the gene ends were 4 bases for V and 5 bases for J; bases not matched to a gene: 5. Germline loops: CDR1 SNHLY, CDR2 FYNNEI. The CDR3 is 15 amino acids. The DNA of the CDR3 is TGTGCCAGCAGTGCCCGGACAGGGGGGAACAATGAGCAGTTCTTC. Translated, it gives CASSARTGGNNEQFF.

The chain recombines TRBV28 with TRBJ2-5; 7 bases line up with TRBD2. Germline V gene sequence: CDR1 MDHEN, CDR2 SYDVKM. This CDR3 spans 15 amino acids. With 1 base clipped from V and 4 bases from J, the junction kept 6 bases outside the gene matches. The CDR3 DNA reads TGTGCCAGCAGTTTATCCGCGGGAGACGCAGAGACCCAGTACTTC. As protein: CASSLSAGDAETQYF.

V is TRBV5-6 and J is TRBJ2-1, with D possibly matching TRBD2 (5 bases). Germline CDR1 SGHDT, CDR2 YYEEEE. The V gene lost 9 bases and the J gene lost 4 bases, with 23 bases spanning the gap. The CDR3 length is 16 residues. CDR3 residues: CAKQSRGSIEYNEQFF. The DNA of the CDR3 is TGTGCCAAACAATCTAGAGGGTCTATTGAGTACAATGAGCAGTTCTTC.